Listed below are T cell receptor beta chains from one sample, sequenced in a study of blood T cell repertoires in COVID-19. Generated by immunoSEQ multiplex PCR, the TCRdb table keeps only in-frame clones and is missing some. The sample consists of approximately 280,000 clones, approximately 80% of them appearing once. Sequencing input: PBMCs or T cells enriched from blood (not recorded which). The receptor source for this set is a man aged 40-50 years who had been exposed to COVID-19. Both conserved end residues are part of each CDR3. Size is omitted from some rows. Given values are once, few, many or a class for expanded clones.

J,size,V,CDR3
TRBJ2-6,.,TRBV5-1,CASSDRQGLSGANVLTF
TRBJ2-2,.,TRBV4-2,CASSAGAGGGGGELFF
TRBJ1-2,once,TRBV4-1,CASSQGTGETYGYTF
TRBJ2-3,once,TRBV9,CASSEGSGADTGGDTQYF
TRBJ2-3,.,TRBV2,CASRLAGMEADTQYF
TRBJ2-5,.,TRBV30,CAWSQTSQETQYF
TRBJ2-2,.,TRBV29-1,CSALPGGSPDTGELFF
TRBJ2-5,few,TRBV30,CAWEPSGRVETQYF
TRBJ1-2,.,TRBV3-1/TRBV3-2,CASREGGGGYTF
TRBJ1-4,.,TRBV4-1,CASSPEKGINEKLFF
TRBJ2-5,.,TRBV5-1,CATPEETQYF
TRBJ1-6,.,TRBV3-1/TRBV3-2,CASSPGLNNSPLHF
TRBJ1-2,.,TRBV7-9,CASSLKLGSYGYTF
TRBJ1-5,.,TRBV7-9,CASSADSTNQPQHF
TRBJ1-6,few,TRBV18,CASSPRATPNSPLHF
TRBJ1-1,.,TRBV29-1,CSGTTGVRTEAFF
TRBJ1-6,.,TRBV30,CAWQEVHSLHF
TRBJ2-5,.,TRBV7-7,CASSLELAGEGETQYF
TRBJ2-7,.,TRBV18,CASSLTGGTYEQYF
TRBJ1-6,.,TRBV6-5,CAVSGTGFWSLHF
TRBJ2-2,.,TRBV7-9,CASSMLAGNTGELFF
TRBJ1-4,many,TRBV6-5,CASSYQVLPGSEKLFF
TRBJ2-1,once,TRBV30,CAWKIGSGKYNEQFF
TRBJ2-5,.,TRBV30,CARGIQETQYF
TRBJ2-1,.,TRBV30,CAWSVWAKSGRLGMGEQFF
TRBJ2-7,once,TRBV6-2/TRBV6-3,CASSQGGGRDYEQYF
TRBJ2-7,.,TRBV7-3,CASSPSGILNEQYF
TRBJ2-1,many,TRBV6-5,CASSSGLAGHNEQFF
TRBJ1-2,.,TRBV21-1,CASSKVVLGRANYGYTF
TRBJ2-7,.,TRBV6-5,CALCGPVGSSYEQYF
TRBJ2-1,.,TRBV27,CASRRQGGVDYNEQFF
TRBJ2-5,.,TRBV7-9,CASSPEGRGETQYF
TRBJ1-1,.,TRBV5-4,CASSTPQSMNTEAFF
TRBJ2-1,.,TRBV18,CASSPTSGRAREQFF
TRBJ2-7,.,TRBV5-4,CASSLRLAGTYEQYF
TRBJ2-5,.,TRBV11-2,CASRRLAQETQYF
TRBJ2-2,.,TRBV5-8,CASSLDAGYTGELFF
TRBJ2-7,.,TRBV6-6,CASIQGVESRYEQYF
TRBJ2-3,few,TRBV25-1,CASSLTGWTDTQYF
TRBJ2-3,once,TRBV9,CASSVRTSRDTQYF
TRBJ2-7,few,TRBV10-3,CAISAGYEQYF
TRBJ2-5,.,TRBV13,CASSPPAAKETQYF
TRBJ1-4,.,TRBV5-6,CASSLAGIGEKLFF
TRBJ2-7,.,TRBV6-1,CASSETSGSYEQYF
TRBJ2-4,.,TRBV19,CASSTGPGTRTIAKNIQYF
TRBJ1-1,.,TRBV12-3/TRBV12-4,CATGQNTEAFF
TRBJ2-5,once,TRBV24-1,CATSDPTGVETQYF
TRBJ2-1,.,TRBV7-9,CASSLAPGVEGFF
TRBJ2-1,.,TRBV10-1,CASSERTLAGSSYNEQFF
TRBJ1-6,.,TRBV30,CAWSSDSYNSPLHF
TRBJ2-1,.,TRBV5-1,CASSLAAGANEQFF
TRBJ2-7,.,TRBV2,CASSEGGAGVQYEQYF
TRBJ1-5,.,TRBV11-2,CASSLETGNQPQHF
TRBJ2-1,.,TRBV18,CASSPPLHGAYEQFF
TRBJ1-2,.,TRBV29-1,CSVRTAASNYGYTF